These T cell receptor beta chains were read from a single sample in a study of shared clonotypes between healthy human individuals. The protocol was immunoSEQ multiplex PCR, while the TCRdb copy is restricted to in-frame clones and leaves out a portion. This table holds roughly 2.2 million clones, just under 95% found once. Material for sequencing was naive CD4+ T cells from PBMCs. The receptors were gathered from a man aged 18 to 29 in good health. Some clones in this sample may be carry-over from other donors' samples. The CDR3 runs from the conserved cysteine through the conserved F or W. Only some rows state a clone size, as once, few, many or a class for expanded clones.

>TRBV11-2|TRBJ2-4|.
CASSLDLGPRANIQYF
>TRBV5-1|TRBJ1-4|.
CASSLAVRAPNEKLFF
>TRBV10-3|TRBJ2-3|.
CAIAESGADRDTQYF
>TRBV27|TRBJ1-5|.
CASSLWSGNQPQHF
>TRBV21-1|TRBJ1-2|.
CASSNLFGQGMGGYTF
>TRBV5-1|TRBJ1-2|once
CASSLDGTGEGYTF
>TRBV6-5|TRBJ2-7|.
CASSPGLAAYEQYF
>TRBV27|TRBJ1-2|.
CASSLYRGEDLYGYTF
>TRBV6-5|TRBJ1-2|few
CASTGGYGYTF
>TRBV28|TRBJ1-2|.
CASSGNYGYTF
>TRBV27|TRBJ1-5|.
CASSRIGTSGPNSNQPQHF
>TRBV5-5|TRBJ2-7|.
CASSRSPGVPYEQYF
>TRBV2|TRBJ2-7|once
CASTTAPSGRGEQYF
>TRBV19|TRBJ2-7|.
CASSIGAGVFYEQYF
>TRBV28|TRBJ1-2|.
CASSAPTGYGYGYTF
>TRBV18|TRBJ1-1|.
CASSPAGEVIEAFF
>TRBV29-1|TRBJ1-5|.
CSVGDFNQPQHF
>TRBV5-1|TRBJ2-7|.
CASSYQQGEPYEQYF
>TRBV28|TRBJ2-7|.
CASSLPGGSSYEQYF
>TRBV19|TRBJ1-1|few
CASSIDRDTEAFF
>TRBV19|TRBJ2-3|.
CASHPTDTQYF
>TRBV20-1|TRBJ2-5|.
CSAPRGETQYF
>TRBV19|TRBJ1-1|once
CASSIIRGSMNTEAFF
>TRBV4-2|TRBJ2-7|.
CASSRGLAGYSSYEQYF
>TRBV5-1|TRBJ1-3|once
CASSLDAGSSGNTIYF
>TRBV30|TRBJ1-2|.
CAWGDGGSTF
>TRBV13|TRBJ1-1|.
CASSLRTNTEAFF
>TRBV28|TRBJ1-4|.
CASSSYRGGRVEKLFF
>TRBV12-5|TRBJ2-5|.
CANTSRGDQETQYF
>TRBV6-1|TRBJ2-3|.
CASRGAFTDTQYF
>TRBV5-1|TRBJ1-2|.
CASSLDGGKDHYGYTF
>TRBV29-1|TRBJ1-2|.
CSVEDRAGIRGYTF
>TRBV18|TRBJ2-3|.
CASSGALSTDTQYF
>TRBV5-4|TRBJ1-2|.
CASSLGMEPNYGYTF